The clone carrying this T cell receptor (beta chain) was found a few times. The record originates from a study of blood T cells in healthy people across ages. The use of a sample-barcoded 5' primer and a J-beta primer mix characterized a second PCR of roughly 6 to 12 cycles. MiXCR was run by TCRdb on the 5' RACE reads, yielding one entry per CDR3 protein. The data show 1.8 million or so distinct CDR3 sequences, around 42% seen once. Healthy Caucasian individuals from Russia aged 6 to 90 were enrolled as donors. CDR1 and CDR2 from the germline V gene are SGDLS and YYNGEE. Trimming removed 1 base from V and 0 bases from J, with 7 bases in between. The CDR3 has 15 amino acids.

The specimen was blood. The TCR sequence derives from a human donor in good health. V usage is TRBV9 and J usage is TRBJ1-4; D not resolved. Here the CDR3 DNA reads TGTGCCAGCAGCGTATCAATCGCAACTAATGAAAAACTGTTTTTT. This sequence encodes CASSVSIATNEKLFF.